This T cell receptor (beta chain) was retrieved from a study of cytomegalovirus exposure and HLA in healthy donors. V was trimmed by 2 bases and J by 7 bases, leaving 18 bases between them. The CDR3 consists of 16 residues. Germline V gene lookup returns CDR1 SGHTA and CDR2 FQGTGA. The PCR had 60 Vbeta and 13 Jbeta primers. The repertoire was sequenced with immunoSEQ multiplex PCR; TCRdb's copy has only in-frame clones and lacks some. The sample carries some 130,000 clones, 80% to 90% recorded once. The chain joins TRBV7-3 to TRBJ2-1, with D maybe TRBD1 (6 bases). The sequencing input was PBMCs. The receptor's source is a woman in her twenties or thirties in good health and CMV-seronegative. The CDR3 sequence: CASSLWAGSGENEQFF. Written as DNA, the CDR3 is TGTGCCAGCAGCTTATGGGCGGGTTCAGGGGAGAATGAGCAGTTCTTC.